The 25 T cell receptor beta chains listed next were all sequenced from one sample in a study of blood T cells in healthy people across ages (dated by TCRdb to the mid-2010s). The protocol used for the library was 5' RACE. The instrument given in TCRdb is Illumina HiSeq 2500. A second PCR of about 7 to 12 cycles was run with a J-beta primer mix and a sample-barcoded 5' primer. TCRdb redid the processing of the public reads, applying fastp at Q25 and MiXCR, and retained in-frame beta chains. Each CDR3 protein appears once, grouped with its most common genes and DNA. The sample records approximately 360,000 distinct CDR3 sequences, roughly half of which are singletons. Of the sample, around 50% falls within the top ten clones. The sequencing sample was made of blood. The receptor set was obtained from a man aged 55 to 69 in good health.

This clonotype was found a few times. The rearrangement links TRBV29-1 to TRBJ2-5; no reliable D call. The V gene lost 5 bases and the J gene lost 5 bases, with 15 bases spanning the gap. The CDR3 covers 13 residues. Germline V lookup: CDR1 SQVTM, CDR2 ANQGSEA. In DNA form, the CDR3 reads TGCAGCGTTTCTGAAATGGTAGGCGAGACCCAGTACTTC. The encoded protein is CSVSEMVGETQYF. Filled out from reference TRBV29-1 and TRBJ2-5, the complete variable domain reads SAVISQKPSRDICQRGTSLTIQCQVDSQVTMMFWYRQQPGQSLTLIATANQGSEATYESGFVIDKFPISRPNLTFSTLTVSNMSPEDSSIYLCSVSEMVGETQYFGPGTRLLVL.

V gene TRBV29-1 combines with J gene TRBJ2-3, with unresolved D. CDR3 length: 13 residues. Germline loops: CDR1 SQVTM, CDR2 ANQGSEA. V shed 6 bases and J shed 3 bases, with 13 bases lying between them. The CDR3 is CSVHQAPTDTQYF. The CDR3 bases are TGCAGCGTCCACCAGGCCCCAACAGATACGCAGTATTTT.

This clonotype was observed at least ten times. The genes are TRBV7-2 and TRBJ2-7; tentative D call: TRBD2 (6 bases). Germline CDR1 and CDR2: SGHTA and FQGNSA. Trimming removed 6 bases at V and 3 bases at J, with 9 bases between. The CDR3 is 12 residues long. The CDR3 loop is CASRRSGYEQYF. The CDR3 DNA reads as TGTGCCAGCAGACGTAGCGGCTACGAGCAGTACTTC.

This clonotype has just one count. This rearrangement joins TRBV27 to TRBJ1-2, with D perhaps TRBD1 (6 bases). The V gene lost 5 bases and the J gene lost 7 bases, with 17 bases spanning the gap. Per germline, CDR1 MNHEY and CDR2 SMNVEV (reference sequence). The CDR3 spans 14 residues. The CDR3 DNA reads as TGTGCCAGCAGTGCAGCACAGGGAAGGAGTGGCTACACCTTC. Protein sequence: CASSAAQGRSGYTF.

The V call is TRBV20-1, the J call TRBJ2-7; 12 bases fit TRBD2. The V gene's germline CDR1 is DFQATT and CDR2 SNEGSKA (reference sequence). Trimming took 0 bases from V and 4 from J; bases not matched to a gene: 22. CDR3 length equals 21 residues. CDR3 coding DNA: TGCAGTGCTAGAGACCCCATCACGACTAGCGGGAGCCCCCCGGGGCTTTACGAGCAGTACTTC. It encodes CSARDPITTSGSPPGLYEQYF.

CDR3 coding DNA: TGCGCCAGCAGCGTGGGAGCAGGCCCAGATACGCAGTATTTT. It codes for CASSVGAGPDTQYF. The rearrangement links TRBV5-1 to TRBJ2-3, with a possible D match to TRBD2 (5 bases). The length of the CDR3 is 14 residues. The germline CDR1 and CDR2 sequences are SGHRS and YFSETQ. The V and J ends lost 4 bases and 4 bases respectively, with 13 bases between them.

The chain combines TRBV4-3 with TRBJ2-1; TRBD1 matches at 8 bases. The J call may be incorrect, as the DNA end agrees better with TRBJ2-7. The CDR3 contains 19 residues. Germline V CDR1 and CDR2: LGHNA, YSLEER. The CDR3 nucleotides read TGCGCCAGCAGCCAAATAATCCATTCGGGACAGGACCTATACAATGAGCAGTACTTC. Protein: CASSQIIHSGQDLYNEQYF.

The rearrangement links TRBV6-5 to TRBJ2-7; TRBD2 is a possible D gene (5 bases). The CDR3 length is 14 residues. Trimming removed 2 bases from V and 0 bases from J, with 8 bases in between. CDR1 MNHEY and CDR2 SVGAGI come from the germline V gene. The CDR3 sequence: CASSYERDSYEQYF. CDR3 sequence (DNA): TGTGCCAGCAGTTACGAACGGGACTCCTACGAGCAGTACTTC.

This clonotype was observed at least ten times. The rearrangement links TRBV28 to TRBJ2-6, with no clear D. The CDR3 has 11 amino acids. The V gene's germline CDR1 is MDHEN and CDR2 SYDVKM. The V end was cut by 3 bases, the J end by 6 bases, with 0 bases between. For the CDR3, the DNA is TGTGCCAGCAGTTTGGCCAACGTCCTGACTTTC. Protein: CASSLANVLTF.

In DNA, the CDR3 is TGTGCCAGCAGCCCGGTGGGGGTCTCCTACAATGAGCAGTTCTTC. Protein sequence: CASSPVGVSYNEQFF. The J gene is TRBJ2-1, the V gene TRBV7-2, with D perhaps TRBD1 or TRBD2 (5 bases each). Germline V gives CDR1 SGHTA, CDR2 FQGNSA. The CDR3 is made up of 15 amino acids. Trimming left V 5 bases short and J 0 bases short, with 11 bases between.

V and J are TRBV20-1 and TRBJ1-1; D is ambiguous. Germline CDR1 and CDR2: DFQATT and SNEGSKA (reference sequence). With 3 bases removed from V and 1 base from J, the gap between germline ends came to 9 bases. The CDR3 runs 13 residues. The CDR3 spells CSASAPANTEAFF. Written as DNA, the CDR3 is TGCAGTGCTAGTGCCCCGGCGAACACTGAAGCTTTCTTT.

The gene calls are TRBV5-1 and TRBJ1-4, with 7 bases fitting TRBD1. The CDR3 is 15 residues long. CDR1 and CDR2 from the germline V gene are SGHRS and YFSETQ. Trimming cost V 3 bases and J 3 bases; bases outside gene matches: 5. The CDR3 coding sequence is TGCGCCAGCAGCTCCGGACAGGCCGCTAATGAAAAACTGTTTTTT. Its protein product is CASSSGQAANEKLFF.

The chain employs TRBV11-2 and TRBJ2-5; D tentatively fits TRBD1 or TRBD2 (5 bases each). The tail of the sequence fits TRBJ2-7 better, so the J call may be wrong. The CDR3 spans 18 residues. Per germline, CDR1 SGHAT and CDR2 FQNNGV. In nucleotides, the CDR3 is TGTGCCAGCAGCCCTATAGCCCGAGGGACGGCCAAGGCCTACGAGCAGTACTTC. Translation: CASSPIARGTAKAYEQYF.

This clonotype was found many times. The chain employs TRBV7-9 and TRBJ2-5; 10 bases match TRBD1. V shed 5 bases and J 5 bases; nucleotides not matched to a gene: 8. Germline V gene sequence: CDR1 SEHNR, CDR2 FQNEAQ (reference sequence). The CDR3 contains 15 residues. The CDR3 DNA sequence: TGTGCCAGCAGCGGGTATAGGACAGGGGGTGAGACCCAGTACTTC. This gives the protein CASSGYRTGGETQYF. Based on the CDR3 plus reference TRBV7-9 and TRBJ2-5, the full variable domain is DTGVSQNPRHKITKRGQNVTFRCDPISEHNRLYWYRQTLGQGPEFLTYFQNEAQLEKSRLLSDRFSAERPKGSFSTLEIQRTEQGDSAMYLCASSGYRTGGETQYFGPGTRLLVL.

The chain has TRBV27 and TRBJ2-5; 9 nucleotides match TRBD1. The V gene end was trimmed by 2 bases and the J gene end by 5 bases; junction bases not matched to a gene: 12. The CDR3 length is 17 residues. The germline gives CDR1 MNHEY, CDR2 SMNVEV (reference sequence). CDR3 sequence (DNA): TGTGCCAGCAGTTTACACCGGGACAGGGACGTTATGGAGACCCAGTACTTC. It yields the protein CASSLHRDRDVMETQYF.

This clonotype was detected only a few times. The chain is built from TRBV28 and TRBJ1-6; TRBD1 is a possible D gene (5 bases). Germline values: CDR1 MDHEN, CDR2 SYDVKM. CDR3 size: 14 residues. V was clipped by 4 bases and J by 10 bases, with 14 bases between them. The CDR3 nucleotides read TGTGCCAGCAGTTCGGGGGGGTTTAGGTCACCCCTCCACTTT. Residues: CASSSGGFRSPLHF.

This clonotype was seen a handful of times. The rearrangement joins TRBV29-1 to TRBJ2-3; D is unresolved. The germline V and J ends were trimmed by 7 bases and 0 bases, with 5 bases remaining between them. CDR3 size: 11 residues. Per the germline V gene, CDR1 is SQVTM and CDR2 is ANQGSEA. The CDR3 region has the DNA TGCAGCGGCTTAAGCACAGATACGCAGTATTTT. It translates to CSGLSTDTQYF.

This clonotype was picked up a small number of times. The V call is TRBV6-2 or TRBV6-3, the J call TRBJ2-1, with D possibly TRBD2 on 6 matching bases. Trimming took 2 bases from V and 7 from J, leaving 12 bases between them. CDR3 size: 14 residues. Germline values: CDR1 MNHEY, CDR2 SVGEGT. This CDR3 reads CASSYGTFRNEQFF. CDR3 DNA sequence: TGTGCCAGCAGTTACGGGACTTTCCGGAATGAGCAGTTCTTC.

This clonotype showed up just a few times. The chain employs TRBV5-1 and TRBJ2-3; D uncertain. CDR3 length equals 15 residues. Germline values: CDR1 SGHRS, CDR2 YFSETQ. V lost 0 bases, J lost 0 bases, and 8 bases lay in between. The chain's CDR3 is CASSLGQLSTDTQYF. The CDR3 region has the DNA TGCGCCAGCAGCTTGGGTCAACTTAGCACAGATACGCAGTATTTT.

This clonotype was seen ten or more times. Being one base from a much bigger clone, this may be a read error. The gene calls are TRBV5-1 and TRBJ2-1; 8 positions match TRBD2. V shed 4 bases, J shed 3 bases, and the junction held 3 bases outside the gene matches. CDR1 and CDR2 from the germline V gene are SGHRS and YFSETQ. The CDR3 is 14 amino acids. The CDR3 protein is CASSDGGDYNEQFF. As DNA, the CDR3 is TGCGCCAGCAGCGACGGGGGGGACTACAATGAGCAGTTCTTC.

This sequence joins TRBV6-6 and TRBJ1-1, with 11 bases lining up with TRBD1. The germline CDR1 and CDR2 sequences are MNHNY and SVGAGI (reference sequence). The CDR3 extends over 13 amino acids. Trimming took 7 bases from V and 8 from J; bases not matched to a gene: 6. The CDR3, as DNA: TGTGCCAGCATTGGACAGGGGGCCACCGAAGCTTTCTTT. The encoded protein is CASIGQGATEAFF.

The V and J genes are TRBV4-2 and TRBJ2-7; D remains unclear. V was shortened by 1 base and J by 0 bases, with 7 bases between the two germline ends. CDR1 is LGHNA and CDR2 is YNFKEQ in the germline V gene. This CDR3 is built from 14 residues. As DNA, the CDR3 is TGTGCCAGCAGCCAAGTATCCAACTCCTACGAGCAGTACTTC. Translating gives CASSQVSNSYEQYF.

This clonotype was found once. The chain has TRBV5-1 and TRBJ2-3, with D tentatively TRBD1 (5 bases). Trimming took off 4 bases at V and 2 bases at J, with 14 bases between the two ends. CDR1 and CDR2 (germline): SGHRS, YFSETQ. The CDR3 is 15 residues long. As DNA, the CDR3 is TGCGCCAGCAGCCCGACAGACCCTAACACAGATACGCAGTATTTT. It specifies CASSPTDPNTDTQYF.

The V gene is TRBV20-1, the J gene TRBJ1-1; 9 bases are a match to TRBD1. The CDR3 totals 14 residues. Per germline, CDR1 DFQATT and CDR2 SNEGSKA (reference sequence). J lost 5 bases, V lost 4 bases, and 8 bases had no gene match. The DNA for the CDR3 is TGCAGTGCTAAGTCCGGGACAGGGAAAACTGAAGCTTTCTTT. It is translated as CSAKSGTGKTEAFF.

This sequence joins TRBV3-1 and TRBJ1-6; D is unclear. Trimming took 4 bases from V and 8 from J, leaving 12 bases between them. Germline V gene data show CDR1 as LGHDT and CDR2 as YNNKEL (reference sequence). The CDR3 runs to 14 residues. Here the CDR3 reads CASSLEGPYSPLHF. The CDR3 nucleotides read TGTGCCAGCAGCCTGGAAGGTCCGTATTCACCCCTCCACTTT.